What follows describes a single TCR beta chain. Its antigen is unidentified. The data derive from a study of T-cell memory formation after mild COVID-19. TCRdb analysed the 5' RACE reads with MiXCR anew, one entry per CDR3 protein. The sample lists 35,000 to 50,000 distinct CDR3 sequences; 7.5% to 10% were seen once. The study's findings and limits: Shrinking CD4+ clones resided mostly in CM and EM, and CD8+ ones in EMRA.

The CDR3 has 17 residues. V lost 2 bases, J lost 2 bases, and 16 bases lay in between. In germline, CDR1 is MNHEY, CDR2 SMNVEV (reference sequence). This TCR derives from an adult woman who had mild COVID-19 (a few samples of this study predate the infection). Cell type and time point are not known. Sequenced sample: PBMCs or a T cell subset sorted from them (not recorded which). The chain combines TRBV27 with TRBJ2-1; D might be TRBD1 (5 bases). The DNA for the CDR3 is TGTGCCAGCAGTTTAAGGACACTCCGAGAGGCCTACAATGAGCAGTTCTTC. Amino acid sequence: CASSLRTLREAYNEQFF.